A single sample gave rise to the 14 T cell receptor beta chains below, sequenced in a study of blood T cell repertoires in COVID-19 (dated by TCRdb to about 2020). Receptor libraries were prepared by the immunoSEQ multiplex PCR assay. In TCRdb, the immuneACCESS table is reduced to in-frame sequences with V and J assigned. These tables do not hold every clone; where another copy was compared, an unresolved V gene accounts for under half, and the others remain unexplained. This sample gives fewer than 250,000 clones in total; 80% to 90% of them show up just once. The top ten clones comprise roughly 0.95% of the sample. Material for sequencing was PBMCs or T cells enriched from blood (not recorded which). Receptors originate from a man aged 50-60 years who had been exposed to COVID-19.

J is TRBJ1-2 and V is TRBV9; 12 positions agree with TRBD1. The CDR3 spans 17 residues. Unmatched junction bases numbered 8, after V lost 5 bases and J lost 0 bases. The V gene's germline CDR1 is SGDLS and CDR2 YYNGEE. The CDR3 sequence is CASRRDRGPQANYGYTF. CDR3 coding DNA: TGTGCCAGCAGACGGGACAGGGGGCCCCAAGCTAACTATGGCTACACCTTC.

This clone appeared a single time. The chain is built from TRBV19 and TRBJ1-3, with D hard to call. The CDR3 has 13 residues. The V end was cut by 8 bases, the J end by 7 bases, with 15 bases between. Per germline, CDR1 LNHDA and CDR2 SQIVND (reference sequence). The CDR3 region is CASHSLGGNTIYF. The CDR3 DNA follows: TGTGCCAGTCACAGCCTGGGTGGCAACACCATATATTTT.

This chain links TRBV12-2 with TRBJ2-1; TRBD2, as called in the table, went unchecked against the DNA. TRBV12-2 is termed a pseudogene. This CDR3 contains 16 residues. The CDR3 region is CASRFQGLAENNEQFF. The CDR3 DNA follows: TGTGCAAGTCGTTTCCAAGGACTAGCGGAAAACAATGAGCAGTTCTTC.

This chain joins TRBV4-2 and TRBJ2-2; TRBD1 matches at 7 bases. The V segment lost 5 bases and the J segment 3 bases; nucleotides outside the gene matches: 6. Germline CDR1 LGHNA, CDR2 YNFKEQ. This CDR3 comprises 15 residues. The CDR3 DNA reads TGTGCCAGCAGCGGACAGACAGGGTACACCGGGGAGCTGTTTTTT. It translates to CASSGQTGYTGELFF.

This chain uses TRBV7-8 with TRBJ1-6; D is possibly TRBD1 (5 bases). There are 13 residues in the CDR3. Trimming removed 5 bases from V and 7 bases from J, with 9 bases in between. Germline V gives CDR1 SGHVS, CDR2 FQNEAQ. The CDR3 DNA is TGTGCCAGCAGCATGCGACAGAATTCACCCCTCCACTTT. Residues: CASSMRQNSPLHF.

V is TRBV30 and J is TRBJ2-3; D unclear. The germline gives CDR1 GTSNPN, CDR2 SVGIG (reference sequence). Trimming pared 1 base from V and 0 bases from J, leaving 5 bases between. The CDR3 covers 13 residues. The CDR3 nucleotides are TGTGCCTGGAGTGGAACTAGCACAGATACGCAGTATTTT. This gives the protein CAWSGTSTDTQYF.

The rearrangement joins TRBV28 to TRBJ1-3; D is unresolved. This CDR3 spans 15 amino acids. The V gene lost 3 bases and the J gene lost 0 bases, with 9 bases spanning the gap. Germline CDR1 reads MDHEN; CDR2 reads SYDVKM. The CDR3 nucleotides are TGTGCCAGCAGTTTGCTACCACGCTCTGGAAACACCATATATTTT. The encoded protein is CASSLLPRSGNTIYF.

This chain uses TRBV11-3 with TRBJ1-1; D gene unclear. Germline V gene lookup returns CDR1 SGHNT and CDR2 YENEEA. The CDR3 is 11 residues long. V was shortened by 5 bases and J by 8 bases, with 9 bases between the two germline ends. This CDR3 reads CASSNGWEAFF. CDR3 in DNA: TGTGCCAGCAGCAACGGGTGGGAAGCTTTCTTT.

This clone was picked up a small number of times. The chain has TRBV7-9 and TRBJ1-2; no definite D call. The germline V gene encodes CDR1 SEHNR and CDR2 FQNEAQ (reference sequence). The CDR3 totals 14 residues. Between the trimmed V and J ends, which lost 1 base and 6 bases, there was a span of 12 bases. CDR3 sequence: CASSLGGSADGYTF. The CDR3 nucleotides are TGTGCCAGCAGCTTAGGTGGCAGTGCGGATGGCTACACCTTC.

CDR3 sequence (DNA): TGTGCCAGCTCATTGGTGAGCTCCTATAATTCACCCCTCCACTTT. This codes for CASSLVSSYNSPLHF. V usage is TRBV18 and J usage is TRBJ1-6; the D is unclear. Germline CDR1 reads KGHSH; CDR2 reads LQKENI. The V end lost 5 bases, the J end lost 0 bases, and 8 bases lay between the germline ends. CDR3 length: 15 residues.

V gene TRBV10-2 combines with J gene TRBJ2-1, with D uncertain. CDR1 and CDR2 (germline): WSHSY, SAAADI. There are 14 residues in the CDR3. V lost 3 bases and J lost 5, with 11 bases in between. This chain's CDR3 is CASSDRSPDNEQFF. DNA of the CDR3: TGCGCCAGCAGTGACAGGTCCCCTGACAATGAGCAGTTCTTC.

The chain recombines TRBV4-2 with TRBJ1-4; no definite D call. Germline CDR1 reads LGHNA; CDR2 reads YNFKEQ. Trimming stripped 0 bases from V and 8 bases from J, with 16 bases between. CDR3 length: 16 amino acids. CDR3 DNA sequence: TGTGCCAGCAGCCAAGAAGCGGGCAGCCTGGGGGAAAAACTGTTTTTT. Translating gives CASSQEAGSLGEKLFF.

The V call is TRBV12-5, the J call TRBJ1-2; possibly TRBD1 for D (5 bases). The CDR3 is made up of 13 amino acids. Trimming shortened V by 9 bases and J by 8 bases, and 19 bases separated the two germline ends. Looked up from germline, CDR1 is LGHNT and CDR2 is FRNRAP. CDR3 in amino acids: CASGGALGRGYTF. The CDR3 DNA sequence: TGTGCTAGCGGAGGGGCTTTGGGTCGGGGCTACACCTTC.

The V and J genes are TRBV3-1 (or the pseudogene TRBV3-2) and TRBJ2-2; 10 nucleotides match TRBD1. The CDR3 loop spans 15 amino acids. Germline-derived CDR1 and CDR2 are LGHDT and YNNKEL (reference sequence). V shed 5 bases and J 4 bases; nucleotides not matched to a gene: 4. The CDR3: CASSSDRGFTGELFF. The CDR3 DNA is TGTGCCAGCAGCTCGGACAGGGGGTTCACCGGGGAGCTGTTTTTT.